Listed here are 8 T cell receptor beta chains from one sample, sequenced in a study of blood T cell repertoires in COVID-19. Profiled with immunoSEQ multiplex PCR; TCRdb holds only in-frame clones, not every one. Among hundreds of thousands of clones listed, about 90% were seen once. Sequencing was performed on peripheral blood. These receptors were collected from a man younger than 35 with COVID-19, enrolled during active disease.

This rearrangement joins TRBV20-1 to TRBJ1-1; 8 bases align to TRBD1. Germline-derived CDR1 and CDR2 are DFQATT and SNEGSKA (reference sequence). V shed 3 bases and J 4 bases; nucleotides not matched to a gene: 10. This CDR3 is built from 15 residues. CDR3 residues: CSASTGRGLGTEAFF. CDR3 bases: TGCAGTGCTAGTACGGGCAGGGGGCTAGGCACTGAAGCTTTCTTT.

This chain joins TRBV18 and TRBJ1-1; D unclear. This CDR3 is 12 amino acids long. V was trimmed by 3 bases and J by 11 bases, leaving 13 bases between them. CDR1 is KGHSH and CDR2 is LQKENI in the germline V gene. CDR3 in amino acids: CASSPRHFDAFF. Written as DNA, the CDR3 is TGTGCCAGCTCACCCAGACATTTTGACGCTTTCTTT.

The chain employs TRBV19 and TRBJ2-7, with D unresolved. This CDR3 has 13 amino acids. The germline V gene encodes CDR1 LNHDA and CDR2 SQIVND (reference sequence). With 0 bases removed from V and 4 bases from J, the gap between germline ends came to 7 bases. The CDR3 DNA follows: TGTGCCAGTAGTATAGAGGAGAATTACGAGCAGTACTTC. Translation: CASSIEENYEQYF.

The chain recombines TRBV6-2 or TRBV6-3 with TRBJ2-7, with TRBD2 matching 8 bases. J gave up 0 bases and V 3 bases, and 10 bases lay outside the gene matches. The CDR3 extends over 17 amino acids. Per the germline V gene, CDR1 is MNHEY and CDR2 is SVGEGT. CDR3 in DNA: TGTGCCAGCAGTTATCCCGGTGGCGGGGGGACCTCCTACGAGCAGTACTTC. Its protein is CASSYPGGGGTSYEQYF.

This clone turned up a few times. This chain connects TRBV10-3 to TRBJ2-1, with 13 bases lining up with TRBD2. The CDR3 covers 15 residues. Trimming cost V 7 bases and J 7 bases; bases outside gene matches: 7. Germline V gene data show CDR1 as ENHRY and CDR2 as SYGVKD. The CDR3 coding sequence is TGTGCCATCACTCCCACTAGCGGGGGGGCAAATGAGCAGTTCTTC. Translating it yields CAITPTSGGANEQFF.

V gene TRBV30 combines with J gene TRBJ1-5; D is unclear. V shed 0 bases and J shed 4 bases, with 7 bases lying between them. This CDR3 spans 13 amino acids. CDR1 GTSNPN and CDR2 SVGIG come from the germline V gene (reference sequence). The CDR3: CAWSVASNQPQHF. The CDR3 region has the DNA TGTGCCTGGAGTGTGGCATCGAATCAGCCCCAGCATTTT.

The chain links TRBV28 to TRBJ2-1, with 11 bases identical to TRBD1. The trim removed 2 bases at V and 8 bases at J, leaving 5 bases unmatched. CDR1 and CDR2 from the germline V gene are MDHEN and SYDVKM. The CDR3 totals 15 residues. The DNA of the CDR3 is TGTGCCAGCAGTTTAATCGGACAGGGGGCGCATGAGCAGTTCTTC. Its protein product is CASSLIGQGAHEQFF.

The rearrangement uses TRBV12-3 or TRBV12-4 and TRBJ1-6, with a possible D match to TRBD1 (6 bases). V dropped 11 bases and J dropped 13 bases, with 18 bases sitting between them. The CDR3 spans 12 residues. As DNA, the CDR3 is TGTGCCTCAGGGGAAGGTTCGGGGCCCCTCCACTTT. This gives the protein CASGEGSGPLHF.